This T cell receptor beta chain appears in the sequencing data of a study of cytomegalovirus exposure and HLA in healthy donors. General study results and limits: Per published accounts, TCR beta sequences correctly predicted the HLA-A and HLA-B alleles of most subjects. Several top significant clusters appeared, in a later analysis, to be linked to common viral pathogens.

This clone was observed a few times. The target antigen is unknown. The study ran its PCR with 60 Vbeta and 13 Jbeta primers. Sequencing used immunoSEQ multiplex PCR; TCRdb keeps in-frame clones, though not all of them. Of 110,000 to 150,000 clones in the sample, roughly 80% are singletons; the top ten hold roughly 3.4%. The receptor was isolated from a male donor in good health and CMV-seronegative. The material sequenced was PBMCs.

The DNA for the CDR3 is TGTGCCAGCAGTAACAGACAGGGCAGGCGGAACACTGAAGCTTTCTTT. Translated: CASSNRQGRRNTEAFF. This sequence joins TRBV5-4 and TRBJ1-1, with 7 nucleotides matching TRBD1. The germline V gene encodes CDR1 SGHNT and CDR2 YYREEE (reference sequence). There are 16 residues in the CDR3. V shed 5 bases, J shed 1 base, and the junction held 11 bases outside the gene matches.